Each of the 30 T cell receptor beta chains below was sequenced from the same sample in a study of immune evolution from preneoplasia to lung adenocarcinoma. Produced via immunoSEQ multiplex PCR; TCRdb's table is partial and in-frame only. The table includes about 11,000 clones, just over 85% detected once. The sequenced material came from FFPE invasive lung adenocarcinoma tissue. The receptors originated from a person between 65 and 80 years old with invasive lung adenocarcinoma.

The chain employs TRBV6-5 and TRBJ2-1, with D perhaps TRBD1 (6 bases). Germline CDR1 reads MNHEY; CDR2 reads SVGAGI. The CDR3 is 14 residues long. V was cut by 2 bases and J by 8 bases, with 13 bases left in between. The CDR3 DNA sequence: TGTGCCAGCAGTTACGAGGGGGTGGAGGATGAGCAGTTCTTC. The encoded protein is CASSYEGVEDEQFF.

The V and J genes are TRBV28 and TRBJ2-7; D not resolved. Trimming pared 5 bases from V and 4 bases from J, leaving 6 bases between. The CDR3 consists of 11 residues. Per the germline V gene, CDR1 is MDHEN and CDR2 is SYDVKM. As DNA, the CDR3 is TGTGCCAGCAGTACAGATTACGAGCAGTACTTC. It is translated as CASSTDYEQYF.

This chain joins TRBV10-2 and TRBJ2-3; no clear D. Germline V gene lookup returns CDR1 WSHSY and CDR2 SAAADI. Trimming took off 6 bases at V and 2 bases at J, with 12 bases between the two ends. This CDR3 region has 14 residues. CDR3 protein: CASSDRLYTDTQYF. The DNA of the CDR3 is TGCGCCAGCAGCGATCGCCTATACACAGATACGCAGTATTTT.

The V and J genes are TRBV10-3 and TRBJ2-3; 7 bases line up with TRBD1. V dropped 5 bases and J dropped 0; count of bases not matched to a gene: 2. Germline V gives CDR1 ENHRY, CDR2 SYGVKD. The CDR3 runs 14 residues. CDR3 residues: CAISKTGSTDTQYF. Here the CDR3 DNA reads TGTGCCATCAGTAAGACAGGGAGCACAGATACGCAGTATTTT.

J is TRBJ2-3 and V is TRBV4-1; 7 nucleotides line up with TRBD2. Germline-derived CDR1 and CDR2 are MGHRA and YSYEKL. The V and J ends lost 4 bases and 6 bases, in that order; junction bases with no gene match: 4. CDR3 length: 13 residues. CDR3 in amino acids: CASSRHSGDTQYF. The CDR3 nucleotides read TGCGCCAGCAGCCGGCATAGCGGGGATACGCAGTATTTT.

For the CDR3, the DNA is TGTGCCAGCAGTCCCTTGGGACCCTTGAACACCGGGGAGCTGTTTTTT. Translation: CASSPLGPLNTGELFF. V is TRBV2 and J is TRBJ2-2; D tentatively fits TRBD1 or TRBD2 (5 bases each). V lost 5 bases, J lost 1 base, and 14 bases lay in between. The germline CDR1 and CDR2 sequences are SNHLY and FYNNEI. The CDR3 runs 16 residues.

There are a few counts of this clone. The chain recombines TRBV27 with TRBJ2-5; D not certain. This CDR3 region has 16 residues. Trimming stripped 0 bases from V and 0 bases from J, with 11 bases between. The germline gives CDR1 MNHEY, CDR2 SMNVEV (reference sequence). The CDR3 bases are TGTGCCAGCAGTTTATCGCAAGAGCCCTACCAAGAGACCCAGTACTTC. Its protein is CASSLSQEPYQETQYF.

The chain combines TRBV4-2 with TRBJ1-2; 10 nucleotides line up with TRBD1. Trimming took 0 bases from V and 4 from J; bases not matched to a gene: 5. Germline V gives CDR1 LGHNA, CDR2 YNFKEQ. The CDR3 spans 16 residues. The CDR3 nucleotides are TGTGCCAGCAGCCAAGAAGGGACAGGGGTCGTCTATGGCTACACCTTC. This gives the protein CASSQEGTGVVYGYTF.

This chain links TRBV28 with TRBJ1-5; D may be TRBD1 (6 bases). The germline V gene has CDR1 MDHEN and CDR2 SYDVKM. The CDR3 is 12 residues long. With 7 bases removed from V and 11 bases from J, the gap between germline ends came to 15 bases. The CDR3 sequence is CASTSLRGAQHF. CDR3 coding DNA: TGTGCCAGCACCTCCCTAAGGGGGGCCCAGCATTTT.

The table lists this clone with a count of one. The J gene is TRBJ2-5, the V gene TRBV2; D gene unclear. The CDR3 is made up of 15 amino acids. Germline CDR1 reads SNHLY; CDR2 reads FYNNEI. The V end lost 3 bases, the J end lost 2 bases, and 13 bases lay between the germline ends. CDR3 in DNA: TGTGCCAGCAGTGAGGCCAGTACGGGTCAAGAGACCCAGTACTTC. Amino acids: CASSEASTGQETQYF.

The V gene is TRBV11-2, the J gene TRBJ2-5, with D unresolved. The CDR3 is made up of 15 amino acids. Per the germline V gene, CDR1 is SGHAT and CDR2 is FQNNGV. Trimming took 5 bases from V and 8 from J, leaving 21 bases between them. CDR3 amino acids: CASSTGPGGGLTQYF. The DNA for the CDR3 is TGTGCCAGCAGCACCGGTCCCGGTGGTGGCCTAACCCAGTACTTC.

This clone showed up just once. The chain carries TRBV27 and TRBJ1-1, with unresolved D. This CDR3 contains 14 residues. Germline CDR1 is MNHEY and CDR2 is SMNVEV (reference sequence). V was clipped by 6 bases and J by 8 bases, with 19 bases between them. DNA of the CDR3: TGTGCCAGCAGCTCTACTACAGCGCCCTCGGAAGCTTTCTTT. The encoded protein is CASSSTTAPSEAFF.

This clone was detected only once. V gene TRBV5-1 combines with J gene TRBJ2-6, with D possibly TRBD1 on 5 matching bases. Germline CDR1 reads SGHRS; CDR2 reads YFSETQ. The length of the CDR3 is 16 residues. Trimming took 0 bases from V and 4 from J, leaving 11 bases between them. DNA of the CDR3: TGCGCCAGCAGCTTGGTTGGGGCTACAGGGGCCAACGTCCTGACTTTC. Its translation is CASSLVGATGANVLTF.

This chain joins TRBV2 and TRBJ1-2; D remains unclear. The CDR3 length is 12 residues. Germline-derived CDR1 and CDR2 are SNHLY and FYNNEI. V gave up 8 bases and J gave up 0 bases, with 7 bases separating them. CDR3 coding DNA: TGTGCCAGCCTCAGGCCTAACTATGGCTACACCTTC. Amino acid sequence: CASLRPNYGYTF. Using reference TRBV2 and TRBJ1-2 for the parts outside the CDR3, the full variable domain is EPEVTQTPSHQVTQMGQEVILRCVPISNHLYFYWYRQILGQKVEFLVSFYNNEISEKSEIFDDQFSVERPDGSNFTLKIRSTKLEDSAMYFCASLRPNYGYTFGSGTRLTVV.

The chain combines TRBV4-1 with TRBJ1-4; no clear D gene. V was shortened by 0 bases and J by 5 bases, with 16 bases between the two germline ends. This CDR3 is built from 17 residues. Germline loops: CDR1 MGHRA, CDR2 YSYEKL. In DNA, the CDR3 is TGCGCCAGCAGCCAAGACTCCGGAAGCGTCTTCAATGAAAAACTGTTTTTT. This encodes CASSQDSGSVFNEKLFF.

The chain joins TRBV5-1 to TRBJ2-7, with 12 positions matching TRBD2. CDR3 length: 16 amino acids. CDR1 is SGHRS and CDR2 is YFSETQ in the germline V gene. The junction had 5 bases not matched to a gene; V was cut back by 1 base and J by 3 bases. The CDR3 sequence is CASSLSASGGVYEQYF. The CDR3 nucleotides are TGCGCCAGCAGCTTGTCTGCTAGCGGGGGGGTCTACGAGCAGTACTTC.

The genes are TRBV27 and TRBJ2-1, with 9 bases fitting TRBD2. The CDR3 has 19 amino acids. After removal of 2 bases from V and 4 bases from J, the junction contained 15 bases not matched to a gene. In germline, CDR1 is MNHEY, CDR2 SMNVEV (reference sequence). Written as DNA, the CDR3 is TGTGCCAGCAGTTTAAGTCAAGCGGGAGGCGTAGTGCTATACAATGAGCAGTTCTTC. Amino acids: CASSLSQAGGVVLYNEQFF.

The chain combines TRBV9 with TRBJ2-3; TRBD1 matches at 8 bases. V lost 0 bases, J lost 0 bases, and 3 bases stayed unmatched. Germline V gives CDR1 SGDLS, CDR2 YYNGEE. The CDR3 is 16 residues long. CDR3 DNA sequence: TGTGCCAGCAGCGTAGAGGGACAGGCTAGCACAGATACGCAGTATTTT. It specifies CASSVEGQASTDTQYF.

The chain has TRBV19 and TRBJ1-4, with TRBD1 matching 11 bases. CDR1 is LNHDA, CDR2 SQIVND, per germline (reference sequence). Germline trimming cut 5 bases from V and 8 bases from J; bases unmatched to any gene: 10. The CDR3 length is 16 residues. The CDR3 is CASSPRTGGDQEKLFF. CDR3 DNA: TGTGCCAGTAGTCCTCGGACAGGGGGCGATCAGGAAAAACTGTTTTTT.

The rearrangement links TRBV6-6 to TRBJ2-7, with D possibly being TRBD1 or TRBD2 (5 bases each). The CDR3 loop spans 14 amino acids. CDR1 and CDR2 from the germline V gene are MNHNY and SVGAGI (reference sequence). V gave up 5 bases and J gave up 0 bases, with 11 bases separating them. CDR3 nucleotides: TGTGCCAGCAGTCGGGGCGGTAGCTCCTACGAGCAGTACTTC. Translating it yields CASSRGGSSYEQYF.

The gene calls are TRBV7-9 and TRBJ2-7; no definite D call. The germline CDR1 and CDR2 sequences are SEHNR and FQNEAQ (reference sequence). The CDR3 consists of 14 residues. Trimming pared 4 bases from V and 7 bases from J, leaving 17 bases between. CDR3 coding DNA: TGTGCCAGCAGCTCGGCGGAAACCCTCGGGGAGCAGTACTTC. It is translated as CASSSAETLGEQYF.

The V gene is TRBV5-1, the J gene TRBJ2-1; TRBD2 matches 7 bases. Germline assignment: CDR1 SGHRS and CDR2 YFSETQ. The ends lost 4 bases at V and 11 bases at J; junction bases unmatched: 3. The CDR3 is 11 amino acids. CDR3 loop: CASSAGVKQFF. CDR3 coding DNA: TGCGCCAGCAGCGCGGGAGTAAAGCAGTTCTTC.

V is TRBV28 and J is TRBJ2-7; no reliable D call. V was clipped by 5 bases and J by 4 bases, with 9 bases between them. CDR1 is MDHEN and CDR2 is SYDVKM in the germline V gene. The CDR3 runs to 12 residues. CDR3 bases: TGTGCCAGCAGTCTAGGCGTTTACGAGCAGTACTTC. It is translated as CASSLGVYEQYF. Based on the CDR3 plus reference TRBV28 and TRBJ2-7, the full variable domain is DVKVTQSSRYLVKRTGEKVFLECVQDMDHENMFWYRQDPGLGLRLIYFSYDVKMKEKGDIPEGYSVSREKKERFSLILESASTNQTSMYLCASSLGVYEQYFGPGTRLTVT.

V and J are TRBV5-1 and TRBJ2-5; D may be TRBD1 (5 bases). CDR1 is SGHRS, CDR2 YFSETQ, per germline. The CDR3 runs to 13 residues. Trimming took 4 bases from V and 1 from J, leaving 8 bases between them. The CDR3 nucleotides read TGCGCCAGCAGCCCTGGGGCCCAAGAGACCCAGTACTTC. This sequence encodes CASSPGAQETQYF.

The J gene is TRBJ2-7, the V gene TRBV28; D perhaps matches TRBD1 (7 bases). The CDR3 has 14 residues. From germline, CDR1 is MDHEN and CDR2 SYDVKM. Trimming cost V 6 bases and J 5 bases, with 17 bases left between them. Written as DNA, the CDR3 is TGTGCCAGCAGCTCCGATGGAGGGGGCGACGAGCAGTACTTC. Translation: CASSSDGGGDEQYF.

Only a few counts were recorded for this clone. The chain employs TRBV28 and TRBJ1-1; no reliable D call. The CDR3 spans 16 residues. The V and J ends lost 7 bases and 0 bases respectively, with 18 bases between them. Germline V CDR1 and CDR2: MDHEN, SYDVKM. The CDR3 DNA sequence: TGTGCCAGCAAAGTTGTTGGTTTTGGGGTGAACACTGAAGCTTTCTTT. Translated: CASKVVGFGVNTEAFF. Looking up the rest from reference TRBV28 and TRBJ1-1 gives the full variable domain: DVKVTQSSRYLVKRTGEKVFLECVQDMDHENMFWYRQDPGLGLRLIYFSYDVKMKEKGDIPEGYSVSREKKERFSLILESASTNQTSMYLCASKVVGFGVNTEAFFGQGTRLTVV.

The rearrangement uses TRBV6-4 and TRBJ2-7; 7 bases are shared with TRBD1. The CDR3 is made up of 14 amino acids. V lost 11 bases, J lost 4 bases, and 14 bases stayed unmatched. Germline V gives CDR1 MRHNA, CDR2 SNTAGT. The CDR3 DNA reads TGTGCCCCGAGGTTAAGGGGGCCAAATTACGAGCAGTACTTC. Translated: CAPRLRGPNYEQYF.

This clone has more than one count but fewer than ten. The chain couples TRBV18 to TRBJ2-2; 11 bases match TRBD1. After removal of 0 bases from V and 7 bases from J, the junction contained 7 bases not matched to a gene. The length of the CDR3 is 17 residues. Per the germline V gene, CDR1 is KGHSH and CDR2 is LQKENI. CDR3 protein: CASSPPQDRGLIGELFF. CDR3 sequence (DNA): TGTGCCAGCTCACCACCGCAGGACAGGGGGCTTATCGGGGAGCTGTTTTTT.

J is TRBJ2-2 and V is TRBV18; D unclear. Trimming took 4 bases from V and 0 from J, leaving 3 bases between them. The CDR3 consists of 13 residues. Germline CDR1 is KGHSH and CDR2 is LQKENI. CDR3: CASSLSNTGELFF. CDR3 in DNA: TGTGCCAGCTCACTATCGAACACCGGGGAGCTGTTTTTT.

The chain employs TRBV18 and TRBJ2-7; the D is unclear. This CDR3 region has 14 residues. Looked up from germline, CDR1 is KGHSH and CDR2 is LQKENI. V was pared by 3 bases and J by 0 bases, with 9 bases between. The CDR3 DNA is TGTGCCAGCTCACCCCCTGGACGCTCCTACGAGCAGTACTTC. It encodes CASSPPGRSYEQYF.